This T cell receptor (beta chain) was captured in a study of tumor-infiltrating lymphocytes in primary liver carcinoma. This CDR3 is 16 amino acids long. The ends lost 1 base at V and 2 bases at J; junction bases unmatched: 2. The blood RNA (from unsorted whole blood) was obtained, and germline DNA was also extracted. With 500 to 650 ng total RNA as template and a constant-region primer, TCR beta cDNA was made. TCR beta libraries came from three nested multiplex PCR rounds using slightly modified ARM-PCR. Amplification in the first two PCR rounds was performed using TRBV1-TRBV30 forward primers and a C-beta reverse primer for around 10 cycles each. Each CDR3 protein is one row after TCRdb ran MiXCR on the multiplex PCR reads. The top ten clones hold roughly 6% of a sample with roughly 330,000 distinct CDR3 sequences, approximately 64% of them seen once.

The sequencing input was peripheral blood. The sequence was obtained from a man between 35 and 55 years old with primary liver carcinoma and hepatitis B virus infection. The chain uses TRBV12-3 or TRBV12-4 and TRBJ1-6; 7 positions match TRBD1. CDR3 nucleotide sequence: TGTGCCAGCAGTTTAGGAGGGGGCGCCTATAATTCACCCCTCCACTTT. It codes for CASSLGGGAYNSPLHF.